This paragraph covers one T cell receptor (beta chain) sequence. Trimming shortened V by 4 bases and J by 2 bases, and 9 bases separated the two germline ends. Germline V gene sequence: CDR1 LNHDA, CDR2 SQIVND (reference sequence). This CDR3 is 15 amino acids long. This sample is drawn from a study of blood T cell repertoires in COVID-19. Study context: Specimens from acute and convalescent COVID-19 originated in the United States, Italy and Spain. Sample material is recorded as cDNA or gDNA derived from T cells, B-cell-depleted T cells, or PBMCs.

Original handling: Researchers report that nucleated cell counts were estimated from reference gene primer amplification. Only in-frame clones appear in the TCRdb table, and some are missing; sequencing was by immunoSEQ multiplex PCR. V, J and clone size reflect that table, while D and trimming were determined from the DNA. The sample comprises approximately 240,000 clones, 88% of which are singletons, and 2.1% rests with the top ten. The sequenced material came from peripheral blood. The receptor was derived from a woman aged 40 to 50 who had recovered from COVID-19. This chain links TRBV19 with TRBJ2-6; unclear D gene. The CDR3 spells CASSTRRAGANVLTF. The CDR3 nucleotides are TGTGCCAGTAGTACCCGACGGGCTGGGGCCAACGTCCTGACTTTC.